The 32 T cell receptor beta chains below all came from one sample that was sequenced in a study of T cell repertoires in cytomegalovirus infection. TCRdb passed the reads through MiXCR, listing each CDR3 protein once. The sample holds 310,000 or so distinct CDR3 sequences, about 9.2% seen once. Input material: PBMCs. All receptors come from a human donor in good health (CMV status not recorded). Some clones in this sample may be carry-over from other donors' samples.

This chain connects TRBV2 to TRBJ1-6, with D perhaps matching TRBD1 (5 bases). Trimming shortened V by 6 bases and J by 6 bases, and 18 bases separated the two germline ends. Per germline, CDR1 SNHLY and CDR2 FYNNEI. The CDR3 is 16 amino acids. CDR3: CASRGKLRDVNSPLHF. CDR3 sequence (DNA): TGTGCCAGCAGGGGAAAACTCCGGGACGTTAATTCACCCCTCCACTTT.

This clonotype was counted ten times or more. The chain employs TRBV7-2 and TRBJ1-5; D is undetermined. V was shortened by 3 bases and J by 3 bases, with 12 bases between the two germline ends. Germline assignment: CDR1 SGHTA and CDR2 FQGNSA. The CDR3 spans 15 residues. The CDR3 DNA reads as TGTGCCAGCAGCTTCTTCGCAGCCAACAATCAGCCCCAGCATTTT. Translation: CASSFFAANNQPQHF.

The rearrangement links TRBV19 to TRBJ2-1, with 12 bases fitting TRBD2. V shed 6 bases and J 7 bases; nucleotides not matched to a gene: 10. CDR1 is LNHDA and CDR2 is SQIVND in the germline V gene (reference sequence). The CDR3 extends over 16 amino acids. The CDR3 nucleotides read TGTGCCAGTAGCCAAGAACTCGGGACTAGCGGGAATGAGCAGTTCTTC. Translating it yields CASSQELGTSGNEQFF.

This chain joins TRBV29-1 and TRBJ2-5, with TRBD1 as a possible D gene (6 bases). Germline V gene lookup returns CDR1 SQVTM and CDR2 ANQGSEA. The ends were cut back, 7 bases at V and 1 base at J, with 13 bases in the middle. The length of the CDR3 is 13 residues. The CDR3 DNA reads TGCAGCGCAAGCCGGGACATCCAAGAGACCCAGTACTTC. Its translation: CSASRDIQETQYF.

This clonotype came up many times. The chain recombines TRBV6-1 with TRBJ1-1, with D possibly being TRBD1 (5 bases). Germline values: CDR1 MNHNS, CDR2 SASEGT. V was clipped by 7 bases and J by 1 base, with 13 bases between them. CDR3 length: 14 residues. CDR3 protein: CASIAGRRNTEAFF. The DNA for the CDR3 is TGTGCCAGCATTGCAGGGAGAAGGAACACTGAAGCTTTCTTT.

This clonotype was recorded at least ten times. The gene calls are TRBV12-3 or TRBV12-4 and TRBJ1-2, with TRBD1 matching 9 bases. The CDR3 consists of 17 residues. Trimming at V came to 4 bases and at J to 3 bases, leaving 12 bases not matched to a gene. In DNA, the CDR3 is TGTGCCAGCAGTTCACGAGAATCTCGGACAGGGGACTATGGCTACACCTTC. Residues: CASSSRESRTGDYGYTF.

This clonotype was observed at least ten times. The chain joins TRBV6-2 or TRBV6-3 to TRBJ1-1; maybe TRBD1 (5 bases). This CDR3 region has 13 residues. With 5 bases removed from V and 4 bases from J, the gap between germline ends came to 11 bases. The germline V gene has CDR1 MNHEY and CDR2 SVGEGT. CDR3 loop: CASSRDLSTEAFF. The CDR3 nucleotides are TGTGCCAGCAGTCGGGACTTGAGCACTGAAGCTTTCTTT.

This clonotype was observed a handful of times. This chain connects TRBV19 to TRBJ1-1; tentatively, D is TRBD1 (5 bases). The germline V and J ends were trimmed by 9 bases and 11 bases, with 25 bases remaining between them. CDR1 and CDR2 from the germline V gene are LNHDA and SQIVND (reference sequence). The CDR3 consists of 14 residues. CDR3 sequence reads: CASLTTMGTVGAFF. CDR3 bases: TGTGCCAGCCTCACGACTATGGGGACTGTCGGGGCTTTCTTT.

This clonotype occurred many times. The genes are TRBV2 and TRBJ2-7, with 10 nucleotides matching TRBD1. J gave up 4 bases and V 8 bases, and 8 bases lay outside the gene matches. Germline CDR1 is SNHLY and CDR2 is FYNNEI. CDR3 length equals 14 residues. In DNA form, the CDR3 reads TGTGCCAGCGTTGCGACAGGGGGCAGGTACGAGCAGTACTTC. It yields the protein CASVATGGRYEQYF. Full variable domain (rest looked up from reference TRBV2 and TRBJ2-7): EPEVTQTPSHQVTQMGQEVILRCVPISNHLYFYWYRQILGQKVEFLVSFYNNEISEKSEIFDDQFSVERPDGSNFTLKIRSTKLEDSAMYFCASVATGGRYEQYFGPGTRLTVT.

This clonotype was counted many times. V and J are TRBV29-1 and TRBJ1-2, with unresolved D. In germline, CDR1 is SQVTM, CDR2 ANQGSEA. The CDR3 is 13 amino acids. V gave up 6 bases and J gave up 6 bases, with 17 bases separating them. CDR3 coding DNA: TGCAGCGTAGCCGGGCCACGATTTAATGGCTACACCTTC. As protein: CSVAGPRFNGYTF.

This clonotype was counted at least ten times. This chain links TRBV12-3 or TRBV12-4 with TRBJ2-2; 8 bases match TRBD1. The CDR3 is 17 residues long. With 5 bases clipped from V and 1 base from J, the junction kept 9 bases outside the gene matches. The CDR3 sequence: CASSPRQGRGNTGELFF. CDR3 nucleotides: TGTGCCAGCAGTCCTCGACAGGGGCGTGGGAACACCGGGGAGCTGTTTTTT.

At least ten counts were recorded for this clonotype. This chain links TRBV7-9 with TRBJ2-7; a weak D match, TRBD2 (5 bases). CDR3 length equals 12 residues. Per the germline V gene, CDR1 is SEHNR and CDR2 is FQNEAQ (reference sequence). Trimming removed 5 bases from V and 6 bases from J, with 11 bases in between. The DNA of the CDR3 is TGTGCCAGCAGCCCCCCGAGCGGCGAGCAGTACTTC. This translates into CASSPPSGEQYF.

This clonotype was counted at least ten times. The gene calls are TRBV12-3 or TRBV12-4 and TRBJ2-3, with a tentative D call TRBD2 (6 bases). This CDR3 spans 15 amino acids. V lost 7 bases and J 2 bases, leaving 16 bases between the germline ends. The CDR3 loop reads CASIEMGGLTDTQYF. The CDR3, as DNA: TGTGCCAGCATCGAGATGGGGGGACTCACAGATACGCAGTATTTT.

This clonotype was recorded many times. The chain is built from TRBV6-2 or TRBV6-3 and TRBJ1-2; D remains unclear. The germline CDR1 and CDR2 sequences are MNHEY and SVGEGT. The CDR3 sequence is 12 residues long. Deletions cut 8 bases from V and 3 bases from J, with 10 bases between. The CDR3 sequence: CASRPGDYGYTF. The CDR3 bases are TGTGCCAGCCGACCGGGTGACTATGGCTACACCTTC.

This clonotype was seen repeatedly, ten times or more. One end of the junction fails to match germline, which may point to a read error. The V and J genes are TRBV5-4 and TRBJ2-2, with D uncertain. The length of the CDR3 is 14 residues. Germline CDR1 is SGHNT and CDR2 is YYREEE (reference sequence). The CDR3 here is CASSLESNTGELFF. The CDR3 DNA reads TGTGCCAGCAGTTTGGAGTCGAACACCGGGGAGCTGTTTTTT.

There are a few counts of this clonotype. This chain connects TRBV20-1 to TRBJ2-7; D might be TRBD1 or TRBD2, each matching 6 bases. CDR1 is DFQATT and CDR2 is SNEGSKA in the germline V gene (reference sequence). V dropped 3 bases and J dropped 6 bases, with 21 bases sitting between them. The CDR3 spans 15 residues. CDR3 in DNA: TGCAGTGCTAGTTCCTATAGGGGGGTCCAAGGCGAGCAGTACTTC. Encoded protein: CSASSYRGVQGEQYF.

This clonotype has a count of ten or more. The J gene is TRBJ1-4, the V gene TRBV20-1; 11 nucleotides align to TRBD1. The CDR3 totals 15 residues. The germline gives CDR1 DFQATT, CDR2 SNEGSKA (reference sequence). Unmatched junction bases numbered 11, after V lost 6 bases and J lost 8 bases. This CDR3 reads CSATGQGAIPEKLFF. The CDR3 DNA sequence: TGCAGTGCCACAGGACAGGGGGCGATTCCGGAAAAACTGTTTTTT.

The rearrangement uses TRBV5-5 and TRBJ2-3, with 13 bases fitting TRBD2. J lost 7 bases, V lost 4 bases, and 9 bases had no gene match. From germline, CDR1 is SGHKS and CDR2 YYEKEE (reference sequence). The CDR3 is 16 amino acids. The CDR3: CASSHRLAGGTNTQYF. CDR3 bases: TGTGCCAGCAGCCACAGACTAGCGGGGGGCACGAATACGCAGTATTTT.

This clonotype has a count of ten or more. The genes are TRBV5-5 and TRBJ2-5, with 11 bases identical to TRBD2. CDR1 is SGHKS and CDR2 is YYEKEE in the germline V gene (reference sequence). CDR3 size: 15 residues. Unmatched junction bases numbered 5, after V lost 0 bases and J lost 7 bases. Here the CDR3 DNA reads TGTGCCAGCAGCTTGGAGCTAGCGGGGGGTTTGACCCAGTACTTC. Its translation is CASSLELAGGLTQYF.

This clonotype has ten or more counts. This chain uses TRBV29-1 with TRBJ2-7, with D maybe TRBD1 (6 bases). The germline V gene has CDR1 SQVTM and CDR2 ANQGSEA. The CDR3 has 11 amino acids. V dropped 6 bases and J dropped 1 base, with 7 bases sitting between them. CDR3 DNA: TGCAGCGTCGGACAGTCCTACGAGCAGTACTTC. Amino acids: CSVGQSYEQYF.

This clonotype has a count of ten or more. The chain joins TRBV12-3 or TRBV12-4 to TRBJ2-3; unclear D gene. Between the trimmed V and J ends, which lost 9 bases and 5 bases, there was a span of 15 bases. The CDR3 has 13 residues. Here the CDR3 DNA reads TGTGCCAGTCGGAACTCAGCCCTAGATACGCAGTATTTT. It translates to CASRNSALDTQYF.

This clonotype was recorded at least ten times. The chain carries TRBV7-2 and TRBJ2-3; possibly TRBD2 for D (6 bases). The CDR3 spans 15 residues. V was pared by 3 bases and J by 0 bases, with 10 bases between. The germline CDR1 and CDR2 sequences are SGHTA and FQGNSA. CDR3 nucleotides: TGTGCCAGCAGCTTGTCGGGGGTGAGCACAGATACGCAGTATTTT. It codes for CASSLSGVSTDTQYF.

The chain recombines TRBV5-4 with TRBJ2-1; 7 bases fit TRBD2. The germline V gene encodes CDR1 SGHNT and CDR2 YYREEE (reference sequence). The CDR3 is 16 residues long. Germline trimming cut 3 bases from V and 6 bases from J; bases unmatched to any gene: 12. CDR3 residues: CASSSGAGEKFNEQFF. The CDR3 nucleotides are TGTGCCAGCAGCTCTGGGGCGGGGGAGAAGTTCAATGAGCAGTTCTTC.

This clonotype was observed at least ten times. V gene TRBV7-9 combines with J gene TRBJ1-1; no clear D. V lost 5 bases and J 3 bases, leaving 13 bases between the germline ends. The CDR3 covers 14 residues. Germline CDR1 is SEHNR and CDR2 is FQNEAQ (reference sequence). CDR3: CASSAISRDTEAFF. The CDR3 DNA follows: TGTGCCAGCAGCGCAATCTCAAGGGACACTGAAGCTTTCTTT.

Many counts were recorded for this clonotype. CDR3 residues: CASSLGLRLNTEAFF. The DNA of the CDR3 is TGCGCCAGCAGCTTGGGTCTCCGGCTGAACACTGAAGCTTTCTTT. The chain joins TRBV5-1 to TRBJ1-1; D is unclear. The CDR3 runs to 15 residues. Germline V lookup: CDR1 SGHRS, CDR2 YFSETQ. Deletions cut 0 bases from V and 0 bases from J, with 9 bases between. Variable domain in full (rest from reference TRBV5-1 and TRBJ1-1): KAGVTQTPRYLIKTRGQQVTLSCSPISGHRSVSWYQQTPGQGLQFLFEYFSETQRNKGNFPGRFSGRQFSNSRSEMNVSTLELGDSALYLCASSLGLRLNTEAFFGQGTRLTVV.

This clonotype appeared many times. The rearrangement joins TRBV23-1 to TRBJ2-4; the D is unclear. TRBV23-1 is annotated as an ORF whose role is uncertain. The V end was cut by 0 bases, the J end by 7 bases, with 7 bases between. The CDR3 sequence is 13 residues long. For the CDR3, the DNA is TGCGCCAGCAGTCAATCGGACCTTAACATTCAGTACTTC. Amino acids: CASSQSDLNIQYF.

The table lists this clonotype with many counts. The DNA of the CDR3 is TGTGCCAGCGGGGCGGGGGGCACAGATACGCAGTATTTT. This sequence encodes CASGAGGTDTQYF. V gene TRBV12-3 or TRBV12-4 combines with J gene TRBJ2-3; the match to TRBD2 covers 7 bases. The length of the CDR3 is 13 residues. With V trimmed by 8 bases and J by 1 base, 3 bases remained unmatched.

This sequence joins TRBV5-1 and TRBJ2-2; 8 bases line up with TRBD2. In germline, CDR1 is SGHRS, CDR2 YFSETQ. With V trimmed by 3 bases and J by 4 bases, 8 bases remained unmatched. The CDR3 contains 16 residues. This chain's CDR3 is CASSSHSGGLTGELFF. Here the CDR3 DNA reads TGCGCCAGCAGCTCCCACAGCGGGGGCCTCACCGGGGAGCTGTTTTTT.

The gene calls are TRBV5-1 and TRBJ2-2; possible D gene TRBD1, 6 bases. The germline V and J ends were trimmed by 3 bases and 6 bases, with 12 bases remaining between them. CDR3 length equals 14 residues. CDR1 is SGHRS and CDR2 is YFSETQ in the germline V gene. The CDR3 DNA follows: TGCGCCAGCAGCTCCTACCAGGGGCCCGGGGAGCTGTTTTTT. Protein product: CASSSYQGPGELFF.

This clonotype was counted ten times or more. The rearrangement uses TRBV19 and TRBJ1-1; unclear D gene. Trimming took off 3 bases at V and 3 bases at J, with 11 bases between the two ends. Germline lookup yields CDR1 LNHDA and CDR2 SQIVND (reference sequence). The CDR3 length is 14 residues. CDR3 protein: CASSIEGSDTEAFF. In DNA, the CDR3 is TGTGCCAGTAGTATTGAGGGTTCGGACACTGAAGCTTTCTTT.

The chain joins TRBV20-1 to TRBJ1-5, with D possibly TRBD1 on 5 matching bases. From germline, CDR1 is DFQATT and CDR2 SNEGSKA (reference sequence). With 5 bases removed from V and 6 bases from J, the gap between germline ends came to 11 bases. This CDR3 is 12 amino acids long. CDR3 region: CSASSGIQPQHF. The CDR3 DNA reads as TGCAGTGCTTCCTCAGGGATTCAGCCCCAGCATTTT.

This clonotype was detected many times. The rearrangement uses TRBV11-2 and TRBJ1-4; no reliable D call. This CDR3 is built from 16 residues. Trimming pared 5 bases from V and 1 base from J, leaving 14 bases between. CDR1 is SGHAT and CDR2 is FQNNGV in the germline V gene. The CDR3 is CASSPRRLGTNEKLFF. CDR3 DNA sequence: TGTGCCAGCAGCCCTCGCCGCTTGGGAACTAATGAAAAACTGTTTTTT.